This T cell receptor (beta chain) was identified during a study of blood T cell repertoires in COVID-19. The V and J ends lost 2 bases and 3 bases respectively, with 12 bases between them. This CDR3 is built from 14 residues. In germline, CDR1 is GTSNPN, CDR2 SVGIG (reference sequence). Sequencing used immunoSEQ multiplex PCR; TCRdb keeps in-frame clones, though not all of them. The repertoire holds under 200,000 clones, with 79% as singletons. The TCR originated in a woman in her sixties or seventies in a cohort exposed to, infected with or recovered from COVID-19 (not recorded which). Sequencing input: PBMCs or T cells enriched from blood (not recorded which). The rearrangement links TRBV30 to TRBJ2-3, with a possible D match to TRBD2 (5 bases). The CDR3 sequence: CAWSLSGGTDTQYF. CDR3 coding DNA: TGTGCCTGGAGTCTGTCTGGAGGAACAGATACGCAGTATTTT.